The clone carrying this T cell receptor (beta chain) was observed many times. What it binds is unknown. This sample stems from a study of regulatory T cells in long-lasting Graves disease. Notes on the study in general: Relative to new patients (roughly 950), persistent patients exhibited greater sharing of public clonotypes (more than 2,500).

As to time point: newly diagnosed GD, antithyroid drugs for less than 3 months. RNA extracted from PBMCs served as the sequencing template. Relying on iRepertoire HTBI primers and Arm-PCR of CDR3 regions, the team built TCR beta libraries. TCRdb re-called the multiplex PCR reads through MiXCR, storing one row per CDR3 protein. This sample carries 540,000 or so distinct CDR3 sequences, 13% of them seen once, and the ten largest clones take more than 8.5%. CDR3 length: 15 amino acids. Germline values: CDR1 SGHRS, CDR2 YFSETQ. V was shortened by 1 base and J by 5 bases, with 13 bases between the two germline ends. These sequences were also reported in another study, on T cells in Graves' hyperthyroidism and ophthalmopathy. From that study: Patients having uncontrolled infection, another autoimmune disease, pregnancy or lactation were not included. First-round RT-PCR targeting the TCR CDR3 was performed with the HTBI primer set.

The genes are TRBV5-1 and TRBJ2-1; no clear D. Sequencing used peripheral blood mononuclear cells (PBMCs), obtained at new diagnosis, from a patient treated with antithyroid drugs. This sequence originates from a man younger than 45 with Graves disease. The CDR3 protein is CASSLSPRLDNEQFF. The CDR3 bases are TGCGCCAGCAGCTTGTCCCCCCGCTTGGACAATGAGCAGTTCTTC.